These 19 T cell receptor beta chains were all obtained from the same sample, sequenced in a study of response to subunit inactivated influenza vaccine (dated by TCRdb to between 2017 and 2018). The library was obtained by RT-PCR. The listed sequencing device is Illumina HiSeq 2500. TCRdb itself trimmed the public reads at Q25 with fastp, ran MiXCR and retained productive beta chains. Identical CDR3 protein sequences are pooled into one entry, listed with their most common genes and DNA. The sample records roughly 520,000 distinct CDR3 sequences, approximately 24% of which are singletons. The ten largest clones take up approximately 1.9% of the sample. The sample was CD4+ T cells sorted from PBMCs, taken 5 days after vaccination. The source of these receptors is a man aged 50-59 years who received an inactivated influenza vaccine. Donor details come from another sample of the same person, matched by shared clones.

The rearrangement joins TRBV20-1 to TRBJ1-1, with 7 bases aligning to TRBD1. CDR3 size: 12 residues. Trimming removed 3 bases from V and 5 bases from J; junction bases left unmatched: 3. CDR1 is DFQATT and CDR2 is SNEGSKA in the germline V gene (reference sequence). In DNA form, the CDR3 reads TGCAGTGCTAGGAAGACAGGGACTGAAGCTTTCTTT. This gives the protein CSARKTGTEAFF.

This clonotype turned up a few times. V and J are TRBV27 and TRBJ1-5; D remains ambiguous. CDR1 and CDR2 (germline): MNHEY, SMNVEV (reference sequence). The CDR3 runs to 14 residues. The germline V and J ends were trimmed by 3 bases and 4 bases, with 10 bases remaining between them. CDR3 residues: CASSFQRGNQPQHF. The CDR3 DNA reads TGTGCCAGCAGTTTCCAACGAGGTAATCAGCCCCAGCATTTT.

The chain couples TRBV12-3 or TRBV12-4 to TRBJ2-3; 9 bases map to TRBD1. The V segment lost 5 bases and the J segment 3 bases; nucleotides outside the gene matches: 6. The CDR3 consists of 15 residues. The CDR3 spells CASSRGTGRTDTQYF. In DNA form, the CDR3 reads TGTGCCAGCAGTCGGGGGACAGGGAGGACAGATACGCAGTATTTT.

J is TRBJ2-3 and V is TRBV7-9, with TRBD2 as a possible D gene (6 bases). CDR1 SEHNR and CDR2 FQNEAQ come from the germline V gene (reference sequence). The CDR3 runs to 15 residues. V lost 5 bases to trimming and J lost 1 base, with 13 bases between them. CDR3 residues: CASSTWGVGTDTQYF. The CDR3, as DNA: TGTGCCAGCAGCACCTGGGGGGTGGGCACAGATACGCAGTATTTT.

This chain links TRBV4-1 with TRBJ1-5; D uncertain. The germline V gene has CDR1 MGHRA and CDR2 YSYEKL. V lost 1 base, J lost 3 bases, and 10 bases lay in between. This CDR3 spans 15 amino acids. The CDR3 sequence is CASSQVDADNQPQHF. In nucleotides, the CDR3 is TGCGCCAGCAGCCAAGTTGACGCAGACAATCAGCCCCAGCATTTT.

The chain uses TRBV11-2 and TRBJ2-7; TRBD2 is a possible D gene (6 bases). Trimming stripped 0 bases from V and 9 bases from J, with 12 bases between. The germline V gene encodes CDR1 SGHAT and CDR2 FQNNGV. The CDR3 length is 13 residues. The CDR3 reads CASSLEWAGGQYF. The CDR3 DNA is TGTGCCAGCAGCTTAGAATGGGCCGGGGGGCAGTACTTC.

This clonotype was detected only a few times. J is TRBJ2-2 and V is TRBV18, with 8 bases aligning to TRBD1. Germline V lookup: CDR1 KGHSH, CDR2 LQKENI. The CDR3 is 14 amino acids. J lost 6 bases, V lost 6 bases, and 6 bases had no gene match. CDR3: CASSIDRGAGELFF. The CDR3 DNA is TGTGCCAGCTCTATCGACAGGGGTGCCGGGGAGCTGTTTTTT.

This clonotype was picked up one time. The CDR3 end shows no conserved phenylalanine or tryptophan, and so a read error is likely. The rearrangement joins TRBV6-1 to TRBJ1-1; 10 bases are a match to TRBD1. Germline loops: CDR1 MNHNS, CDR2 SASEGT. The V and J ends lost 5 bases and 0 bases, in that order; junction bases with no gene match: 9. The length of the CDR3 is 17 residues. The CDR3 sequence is CASSRLKTGGMNTEAFL. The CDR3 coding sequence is TGTGCCAGCAGTCGCCTCAAGACAGGGGGCATGAACACTGAAGCTTTCCTT.

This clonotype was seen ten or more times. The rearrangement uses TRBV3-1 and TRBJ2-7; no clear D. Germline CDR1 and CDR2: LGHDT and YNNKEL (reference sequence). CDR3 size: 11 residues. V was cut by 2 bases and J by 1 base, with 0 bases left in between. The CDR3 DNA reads TGTGCCAGCAGCCAATCCTACGAGCAGTACTTC. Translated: CASSQSYEQYF.

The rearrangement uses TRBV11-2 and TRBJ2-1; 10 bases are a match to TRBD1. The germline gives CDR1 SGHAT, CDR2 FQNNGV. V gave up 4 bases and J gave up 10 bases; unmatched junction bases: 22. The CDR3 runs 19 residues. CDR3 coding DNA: TGTGCCAGCAGCTCCCATGCCCTTGTGGGGGACAGGGGTGGTCGGGAGCAGTTCTTC. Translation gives CASSSHALVGDRGGREQFF.

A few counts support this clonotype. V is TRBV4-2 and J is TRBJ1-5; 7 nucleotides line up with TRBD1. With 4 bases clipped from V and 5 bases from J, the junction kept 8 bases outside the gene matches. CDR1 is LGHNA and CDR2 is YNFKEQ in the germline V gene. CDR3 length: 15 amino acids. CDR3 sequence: CASSPLGGDDQPQHF. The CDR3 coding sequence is TGTGCCAGCAGCCCCTTAGGGGGCGACGATCAGCCCCAGCATTTT.

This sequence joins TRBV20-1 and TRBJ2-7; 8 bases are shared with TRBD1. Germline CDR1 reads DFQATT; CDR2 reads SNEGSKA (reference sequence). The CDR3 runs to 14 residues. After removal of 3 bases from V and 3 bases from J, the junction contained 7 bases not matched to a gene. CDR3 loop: CSASDRDRLYEQYF. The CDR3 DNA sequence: TGCAGTGCTAGTGACCGGGACAGGCTCTACGAGCAGTACTTC.

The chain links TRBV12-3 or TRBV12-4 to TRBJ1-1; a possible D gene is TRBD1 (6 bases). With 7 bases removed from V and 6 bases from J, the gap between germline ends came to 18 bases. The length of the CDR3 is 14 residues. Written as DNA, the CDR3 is TGTGCCAGCAATAAAGTAGGGGGGATCGCTGAAGCTTTCTTT. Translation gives CASNKVGGIAEAFF.

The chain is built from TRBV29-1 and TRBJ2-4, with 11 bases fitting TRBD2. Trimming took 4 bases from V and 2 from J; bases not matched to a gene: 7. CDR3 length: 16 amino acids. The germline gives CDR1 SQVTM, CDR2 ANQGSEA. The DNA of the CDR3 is TGCAGCGTTGTGCTAGCGGGGGGTCCTTCCAAAAACATTCAGTACTTC. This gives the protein CSVVLAGGPSKNIQYF. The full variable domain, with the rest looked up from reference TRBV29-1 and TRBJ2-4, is SAVISQKPSRDICQRGTSLTIQCQVDSQVTMMFWYRQQPGQSLTLIATANQGSEATYESGFVIDKFPISRPNLTFSTLTVSNMSPEDSSIYLCSVVLAGGPSKNIQYFGAGTRLSVL.

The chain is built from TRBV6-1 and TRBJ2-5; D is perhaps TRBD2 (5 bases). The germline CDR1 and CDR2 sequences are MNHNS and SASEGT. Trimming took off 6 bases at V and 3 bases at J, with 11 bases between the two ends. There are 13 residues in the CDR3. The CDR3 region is CASRALGEETQYF. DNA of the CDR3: TGTGCCAGCAGGGCCCTCGGGGAAGAGACCCAGTACTTC.

The CDR3 nucleotides are TGTGCCAGCAGCTCCCCAGGATTTTTCTCCTACGAGCAGTACTTC. Translated, it gives CASSSPGFFSYEQYF. The chain links TRBV7-2 to TRBJ2-7; D gene ambiguous. V shed 4 bases and J shed 0 bases, with 13 bases lying between them. Germline loops: CDR1 SGHTA, CDR2 FQGNSA. The CDR3 totals 15 residues. Full variable domain (remainder filled in from reference TRBV7-2 and TRBJ2-7): GAGVSQSPSNKVTEKGKDVELRCDPISGHTALYWYRQSLGQGLEFLIYFQGNSAPDKSGLPSDRFSAERTGGSVSTLTIQRTQQEDSAVYLCASSSPGFFSYEQYFGPGTRLTVT.

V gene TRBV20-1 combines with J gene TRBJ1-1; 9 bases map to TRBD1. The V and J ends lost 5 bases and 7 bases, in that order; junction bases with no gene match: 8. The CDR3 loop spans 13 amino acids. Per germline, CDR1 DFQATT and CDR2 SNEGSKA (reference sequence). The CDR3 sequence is CSAGRDRAIEAFF. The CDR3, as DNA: TGCAGTGCTGGCCGGGACAGGGCTATTGAAGCTTTCTTT.

The CDR3 DNA reads TGCAGCGTAGGGGGCAGGAACACCGGGGAGCTGTTTTTT. Protein: CSVGGRNTGELFF. The chain joins TRBV29-1 to TRBJ2-2, with 7 bases fitting TRBD1. CDR1 is SQVTM, CDR2 ANQGSEA, per germline. The CDR3 has 13 residues. Germline trimming cut 6 bases from V and 1 base from J; bases unmatched to any gene: 2.

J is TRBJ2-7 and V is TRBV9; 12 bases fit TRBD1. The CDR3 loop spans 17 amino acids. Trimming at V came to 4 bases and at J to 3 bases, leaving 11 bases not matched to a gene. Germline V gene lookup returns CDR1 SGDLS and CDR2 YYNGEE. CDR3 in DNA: TGTGCCAGCAGCCCCCGCCTCGGGACAGGGGGCAACTACGAGCAGTACTTC. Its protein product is CASSPRLGTGGNYEQYF. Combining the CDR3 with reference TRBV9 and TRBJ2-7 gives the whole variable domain DSGVTQTPKHLITATGQRVTLRCSPRSGDLSVYWYQQSLDQGLQFLIQYYNGEERAKGNILERFSAQQFPDLHSELNLSSLELGDSALYFCASSPRLGTGGNYEQYFGPGTRLTVT.